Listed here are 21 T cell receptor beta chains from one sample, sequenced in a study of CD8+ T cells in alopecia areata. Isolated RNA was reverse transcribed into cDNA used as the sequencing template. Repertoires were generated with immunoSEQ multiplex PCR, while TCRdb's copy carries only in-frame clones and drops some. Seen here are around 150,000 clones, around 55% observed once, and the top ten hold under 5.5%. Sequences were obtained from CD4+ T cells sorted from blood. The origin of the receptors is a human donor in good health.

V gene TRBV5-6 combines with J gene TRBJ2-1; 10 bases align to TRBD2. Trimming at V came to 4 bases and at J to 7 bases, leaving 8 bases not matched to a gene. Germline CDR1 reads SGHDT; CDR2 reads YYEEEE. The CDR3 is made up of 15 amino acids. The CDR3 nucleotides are TGTGCCAGCAGCACTCTAGCGGGAGCTTTAAATGAGCAGTTCTTC. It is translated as CASSTLAGALNEQFF.

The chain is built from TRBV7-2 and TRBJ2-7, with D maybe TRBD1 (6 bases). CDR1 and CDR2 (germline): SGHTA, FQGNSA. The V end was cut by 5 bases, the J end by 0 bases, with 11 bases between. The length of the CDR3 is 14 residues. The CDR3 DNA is TGTGCCAGCAGCCCCCGGACAGTCTCCTACGAGCAGTACTTC. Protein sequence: CASSPRTVSYEQYF.

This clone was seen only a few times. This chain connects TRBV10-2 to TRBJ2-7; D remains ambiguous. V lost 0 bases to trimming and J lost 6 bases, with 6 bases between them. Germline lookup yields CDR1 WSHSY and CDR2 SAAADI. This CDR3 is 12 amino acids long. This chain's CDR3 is CASSESVGEQYF. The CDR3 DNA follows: TGCGCCAGCAGTGAGTCAGTCGGCGAGCAGTACTTC.

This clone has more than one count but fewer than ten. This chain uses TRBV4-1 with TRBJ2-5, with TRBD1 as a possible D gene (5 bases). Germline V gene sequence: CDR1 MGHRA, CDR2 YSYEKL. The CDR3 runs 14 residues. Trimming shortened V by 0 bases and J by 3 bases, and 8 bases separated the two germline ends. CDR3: CASSQEGREETQYF. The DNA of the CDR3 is TGCGCCAGCAGCCAAGAAGGCAGGGAAGAGACCCAGTACTTC.

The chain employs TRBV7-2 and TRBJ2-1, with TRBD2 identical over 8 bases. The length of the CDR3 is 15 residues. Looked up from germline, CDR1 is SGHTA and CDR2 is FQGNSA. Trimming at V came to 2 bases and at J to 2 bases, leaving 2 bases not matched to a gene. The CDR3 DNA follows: TGTGCCAGCAGCTTACATAGCGGGGCCTACAATGAGCAGTTCTTC. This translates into CASSLHSGAYNEQFF.

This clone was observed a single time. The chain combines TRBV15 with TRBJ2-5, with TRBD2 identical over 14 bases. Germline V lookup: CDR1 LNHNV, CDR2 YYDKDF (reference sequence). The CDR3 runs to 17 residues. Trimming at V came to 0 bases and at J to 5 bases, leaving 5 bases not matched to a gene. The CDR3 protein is CATSREGTSGSGETQYF. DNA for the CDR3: TGTGCCACCAGCAGAGAAGGGACTAGCGGGAGCGGTGAGACCCAGTACTTC.

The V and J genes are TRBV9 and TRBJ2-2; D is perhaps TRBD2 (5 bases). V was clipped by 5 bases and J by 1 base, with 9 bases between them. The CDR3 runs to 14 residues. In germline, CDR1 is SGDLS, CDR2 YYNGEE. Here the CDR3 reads CASRRSGNTGELFF. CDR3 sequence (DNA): TGTGCCAGCAGACGGAGCGGGAACACCGGGGAGCTGTTTTTT.

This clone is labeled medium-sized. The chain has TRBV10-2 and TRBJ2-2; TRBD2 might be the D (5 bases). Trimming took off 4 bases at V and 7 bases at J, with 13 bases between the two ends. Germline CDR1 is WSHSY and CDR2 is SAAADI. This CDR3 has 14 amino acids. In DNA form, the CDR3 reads TGCGCCAGCAGTGTAGGAGGTCGTGGCGGGGAGCTGTTTTTT. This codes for CASSVGGRGGELFF.

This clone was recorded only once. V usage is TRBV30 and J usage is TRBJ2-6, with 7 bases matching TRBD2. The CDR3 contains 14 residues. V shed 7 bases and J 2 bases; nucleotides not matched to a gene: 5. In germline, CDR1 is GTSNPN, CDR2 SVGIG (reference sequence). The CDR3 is CASAAGPGANVLTF. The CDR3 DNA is TGTGCCTCAGCAGCGGGGCCTGGGGCCAACGTCCTGACTTTC.

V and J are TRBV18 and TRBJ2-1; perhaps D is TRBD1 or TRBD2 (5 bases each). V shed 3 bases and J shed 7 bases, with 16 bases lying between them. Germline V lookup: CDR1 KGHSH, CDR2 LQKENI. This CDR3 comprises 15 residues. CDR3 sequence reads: CASSPLPSPGNEQFF. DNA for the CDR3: TGTGCCAGCTCACCGTTGCCTAGCCCAGGGAATGAGCAGTTCTTC.

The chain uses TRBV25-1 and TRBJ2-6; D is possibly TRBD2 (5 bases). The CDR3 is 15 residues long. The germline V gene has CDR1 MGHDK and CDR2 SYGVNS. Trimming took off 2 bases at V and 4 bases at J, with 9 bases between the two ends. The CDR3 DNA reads TGTGCCAGCAGTGAAGAGGGAGCCGGGGCCAACGTCCTGACTTTC. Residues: CASSEEGAGANVLTF.

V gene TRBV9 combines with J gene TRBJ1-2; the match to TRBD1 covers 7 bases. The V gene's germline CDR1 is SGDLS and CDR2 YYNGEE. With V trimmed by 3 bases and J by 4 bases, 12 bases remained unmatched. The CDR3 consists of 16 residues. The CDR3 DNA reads TGTGCCAGCAGCGAACGAGCGACAGGGAATGGCTATGGCTACACCTTC. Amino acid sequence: CASSERATGNGYGYTF.

CDR3 in DNA: TGTGCCAGCAGCCAAGATGTCAGGCCTTTCTTT. Translated, it gives CASSQDVRPFF. V is TRBV4-2 and J is TRBJ1-1, with no clear D. V was clipped by 0 bases and J by 12 bases, with 8 bases between them. Per germline, CDR1 LGHNA and CDR2 YNFKEQ. CDR3 size: 11 residues.

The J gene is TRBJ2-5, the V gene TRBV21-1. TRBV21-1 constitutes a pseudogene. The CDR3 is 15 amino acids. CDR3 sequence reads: CASSKRPRYQETQYF. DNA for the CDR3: TGTGCCAGCAGCAAGAGACCCCGTTACCAAGAGACCCAGTACTTC.

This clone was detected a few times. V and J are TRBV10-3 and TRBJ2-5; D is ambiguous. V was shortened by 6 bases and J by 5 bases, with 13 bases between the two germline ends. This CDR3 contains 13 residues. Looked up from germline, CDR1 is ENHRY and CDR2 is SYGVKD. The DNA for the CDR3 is TGTGCCATCAGAGCAGCGAATGGGGAGACCCAGTACTTC. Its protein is CAIRAANGETQYF.

This CDR3 is CASSLARAIYNEQFF. CDR3 nucleotide sequence: TGTGCCAGCAGCTTAGCCCGGGCCATCTACAATGAGCAGTTCTTC. The chain recombines TRBV7-2 with TRBJ2-1; unclear D gene. Per germline, CDR1 SGHTA and CDR2 FQGNSA. Trimming removed 0 bases at V and 3 bases at J, with 9 bases between. CDR3 length: 15 amino acids.

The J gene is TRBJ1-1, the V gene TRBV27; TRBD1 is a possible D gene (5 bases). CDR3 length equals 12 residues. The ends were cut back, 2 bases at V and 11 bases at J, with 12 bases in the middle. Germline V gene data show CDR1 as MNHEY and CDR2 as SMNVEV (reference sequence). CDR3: CASSLRGAQAFF. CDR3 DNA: TGTGCCAGCAGTTTACGCGGGGCCCAGGCTTTCTTT.

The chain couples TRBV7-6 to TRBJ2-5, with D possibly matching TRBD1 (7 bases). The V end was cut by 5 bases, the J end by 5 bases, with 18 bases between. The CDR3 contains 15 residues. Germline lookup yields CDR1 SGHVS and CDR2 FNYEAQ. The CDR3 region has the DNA TGTGCCAGCAGCGTCCAGGGGGGCCAAGAGGAGACCCAGTACTTC. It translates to CASSVQGGQEETQYF.

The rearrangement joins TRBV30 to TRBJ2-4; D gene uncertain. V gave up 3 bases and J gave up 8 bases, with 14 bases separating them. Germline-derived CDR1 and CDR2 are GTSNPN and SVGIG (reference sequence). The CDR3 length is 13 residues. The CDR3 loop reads CAWRQPPVDIQYF. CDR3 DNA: TGTGCCTGGAGACAACCCCCCGTCGACATTCAGTACTTC. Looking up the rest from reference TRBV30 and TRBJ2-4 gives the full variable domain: SQTIHQWPATLVQPVGSPLSLECTVEGTSNPNLYWYRQAAGRGLQLLFYSVGIGQISSEVPQNLSASRPQDRQFILSSKKLLLSDSGFYLCAWRQPPVDIQYFGAGTRLSVL.

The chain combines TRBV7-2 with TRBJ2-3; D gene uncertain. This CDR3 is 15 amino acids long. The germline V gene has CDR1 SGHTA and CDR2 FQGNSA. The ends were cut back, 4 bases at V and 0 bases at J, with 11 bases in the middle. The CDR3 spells CASSSPGFSTDTQYF. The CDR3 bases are TGTGCCAGCAGCTCACCGGGTTTCAGCACAGATACGCAGTATTTT.

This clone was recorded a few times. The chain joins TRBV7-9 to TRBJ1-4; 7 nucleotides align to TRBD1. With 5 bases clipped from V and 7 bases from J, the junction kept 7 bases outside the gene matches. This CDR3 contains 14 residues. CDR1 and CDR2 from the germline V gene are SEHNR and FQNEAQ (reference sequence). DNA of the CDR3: TGTGCCAGCAGCCGGGACAGCCTAAGTGAAAAACTGTTTTTT. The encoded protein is CASSRDSLSEKLFF. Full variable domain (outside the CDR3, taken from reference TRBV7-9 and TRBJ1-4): DTGVSQNPRHKITKRGQNVTFRCDPISEHNRLYWYRQTLGQGPEFLTYFQNEAQLEKSRLLSDRFSAERPKGSFSTLEIQRTEQGDSAMYLCASSRDSLSEKLFFGSGTQLSVL.